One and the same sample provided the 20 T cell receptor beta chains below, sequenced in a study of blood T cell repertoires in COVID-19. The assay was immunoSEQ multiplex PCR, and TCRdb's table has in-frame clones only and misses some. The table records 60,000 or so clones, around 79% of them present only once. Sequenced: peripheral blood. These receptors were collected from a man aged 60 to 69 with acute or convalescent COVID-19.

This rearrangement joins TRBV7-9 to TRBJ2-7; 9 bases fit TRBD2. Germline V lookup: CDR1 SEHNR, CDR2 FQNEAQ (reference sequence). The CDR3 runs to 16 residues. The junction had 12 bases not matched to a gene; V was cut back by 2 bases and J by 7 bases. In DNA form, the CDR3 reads TGTGCCAGCAGCTTACTGTCGACTAGCGGTAGTCCGGAGCAGTACTTC. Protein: CASSLLSTSGSPEQYF.

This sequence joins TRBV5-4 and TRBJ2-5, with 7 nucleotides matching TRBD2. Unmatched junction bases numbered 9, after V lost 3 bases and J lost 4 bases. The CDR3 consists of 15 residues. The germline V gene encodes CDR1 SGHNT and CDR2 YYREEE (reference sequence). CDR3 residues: CASSSGGGSGETQYF. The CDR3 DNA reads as TGTGCCAGCAGCTCGGGGGGTGGGAGTGGAGAGACCCAGTACTTC.

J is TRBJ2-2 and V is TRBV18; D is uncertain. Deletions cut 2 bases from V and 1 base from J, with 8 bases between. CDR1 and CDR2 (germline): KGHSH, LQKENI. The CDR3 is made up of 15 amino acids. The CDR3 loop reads CASSPVAGNTGELFF. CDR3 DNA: TGTGCCAGCTCACCAGTCGCAGGGAACACCGGGGAGCTGTTTTTT.

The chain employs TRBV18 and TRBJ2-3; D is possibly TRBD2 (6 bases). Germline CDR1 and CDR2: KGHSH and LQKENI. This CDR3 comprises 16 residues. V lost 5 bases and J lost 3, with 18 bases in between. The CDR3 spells CASSISLSGSTDTQYF. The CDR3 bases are TGTGCCAGCTCAATATCTCTTAGCGGTAGTACAGATACGCAGTATTTT.

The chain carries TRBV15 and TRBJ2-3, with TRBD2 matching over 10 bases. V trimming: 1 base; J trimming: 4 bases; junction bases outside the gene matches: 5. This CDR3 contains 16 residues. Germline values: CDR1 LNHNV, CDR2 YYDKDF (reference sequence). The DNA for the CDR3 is TGTGCCACCAGCAGAGGGAGCGGGGGGGCTGCAGATACGCAGTATTTT. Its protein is CATSRGSGGAADTQYF.

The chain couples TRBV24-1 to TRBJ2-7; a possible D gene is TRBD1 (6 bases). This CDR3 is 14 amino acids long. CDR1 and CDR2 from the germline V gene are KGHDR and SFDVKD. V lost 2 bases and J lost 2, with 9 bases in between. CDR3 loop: CATSDSRGTYEQYF. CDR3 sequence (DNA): TGTGCCACCAGTGATTCGAGGGGGACCTACGAGCAGTACTTC.

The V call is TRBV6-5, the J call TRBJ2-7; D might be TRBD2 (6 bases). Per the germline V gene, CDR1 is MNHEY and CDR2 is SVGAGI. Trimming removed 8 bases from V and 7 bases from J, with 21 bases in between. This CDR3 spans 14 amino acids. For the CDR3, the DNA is TGTGCCAGCTGCTCGGCACTCCCGGAGGGGGAGCAGTACTTC. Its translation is CASCSALPEGEQYF.

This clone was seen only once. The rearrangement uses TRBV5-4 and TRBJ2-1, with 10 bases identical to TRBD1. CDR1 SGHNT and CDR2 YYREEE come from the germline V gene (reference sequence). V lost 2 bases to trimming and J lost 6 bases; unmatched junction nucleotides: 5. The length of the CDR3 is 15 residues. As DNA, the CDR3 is TGTGCCAGCAGCTTACCGGGACAGGGGAGCAATGAGCAGTTCTTC. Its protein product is CASSLPGQGSNEQFF.

The CDR3 is CASSRTGNTEAFF. The CDR3 region has the DNA TGTGCCAGCTCTAGGACAGGGAACACTGAAGCTTTCTTT. The V call is TRBV18, the J call TRBJ1-1, with 7 nucleotides matching TRBD1. The CDR3 spans 13 residues. After removal of 6 bases from V and 1 base from J, the junction contained 2 bases not matched to a gene. Germline CDR1 and CDR2: KGHSH and LQKENI.

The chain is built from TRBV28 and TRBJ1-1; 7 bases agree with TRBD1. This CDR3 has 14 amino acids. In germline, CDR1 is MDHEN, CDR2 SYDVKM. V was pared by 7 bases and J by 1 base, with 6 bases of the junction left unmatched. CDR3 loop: CASTQGVTNTEAFF. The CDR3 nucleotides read TGTGCCAGCACCCAGGGGGTTACGAACACTGAAGCTTTCTTT.

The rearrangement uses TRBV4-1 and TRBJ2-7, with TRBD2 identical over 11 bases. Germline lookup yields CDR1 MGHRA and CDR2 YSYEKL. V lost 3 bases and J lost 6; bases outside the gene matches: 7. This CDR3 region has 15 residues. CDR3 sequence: CASSQPTSGDFEQYF. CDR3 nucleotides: TGCGCCAGCAGCCAGCCGACTAGCGGGGACTTCGAGCAGTACTTC.

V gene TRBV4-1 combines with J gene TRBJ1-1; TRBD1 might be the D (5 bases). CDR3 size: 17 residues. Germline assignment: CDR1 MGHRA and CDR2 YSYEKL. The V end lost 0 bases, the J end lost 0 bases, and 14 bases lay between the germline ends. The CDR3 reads CASSQDRGGLMNTEAFF. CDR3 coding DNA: TGCGCCAGCAGCCAAGATCGGGGGGGGTTAATGAACACTGAAGCTTTCTTT.

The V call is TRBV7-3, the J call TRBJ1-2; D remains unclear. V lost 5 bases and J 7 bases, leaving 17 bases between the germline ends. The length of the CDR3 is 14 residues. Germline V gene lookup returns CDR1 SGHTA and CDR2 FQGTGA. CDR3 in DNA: TGTGCCAGCAGCCTAGACGGCTCAGCTCGTGGCTACACCTTC. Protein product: CASSLDGSARGYTF.

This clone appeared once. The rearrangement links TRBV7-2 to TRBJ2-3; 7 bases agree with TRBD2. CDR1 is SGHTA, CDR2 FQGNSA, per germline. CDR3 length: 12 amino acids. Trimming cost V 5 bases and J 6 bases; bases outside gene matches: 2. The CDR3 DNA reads TGTGCCAGCAGCCCGCGGGGGGATACGCAGTATTTT. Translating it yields CASSPRGDTQYF.

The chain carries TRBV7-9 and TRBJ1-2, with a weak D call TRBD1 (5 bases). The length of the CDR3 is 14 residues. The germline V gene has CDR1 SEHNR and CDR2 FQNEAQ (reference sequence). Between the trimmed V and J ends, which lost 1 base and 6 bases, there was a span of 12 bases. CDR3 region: CASSLEGRVDGYTF. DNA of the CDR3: TGTGCCAGCAGCTTAGAGGGCAGGGTTGATGGCTACACCTTC.

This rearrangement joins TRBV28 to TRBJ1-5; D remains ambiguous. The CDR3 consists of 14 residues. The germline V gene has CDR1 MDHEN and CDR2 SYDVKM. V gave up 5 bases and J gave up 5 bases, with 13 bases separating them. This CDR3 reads CASSRSTGDQPQHF. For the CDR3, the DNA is TGTGCCAGCAGTCGCTCGACCGGGGATCAGCCCCAGCATTTT.

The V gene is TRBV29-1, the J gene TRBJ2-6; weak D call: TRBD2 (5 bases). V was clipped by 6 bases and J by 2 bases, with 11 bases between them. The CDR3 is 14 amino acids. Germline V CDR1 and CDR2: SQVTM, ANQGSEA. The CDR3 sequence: CSVGDTAGANVLTF. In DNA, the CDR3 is TGCAGCGTGGGAGACACCGCTGGGGCCAACGTCCTGACTTTC.

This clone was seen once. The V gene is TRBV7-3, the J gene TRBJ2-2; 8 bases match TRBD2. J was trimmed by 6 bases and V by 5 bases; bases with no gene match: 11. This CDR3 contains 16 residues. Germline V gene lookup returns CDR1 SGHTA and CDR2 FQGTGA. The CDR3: CASSPTSPGGPGELFF. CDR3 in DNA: TGTGCCAGCAGCCCCACAAGCCCGGGGGGGCCCGGGGAGCTGTTTTTT.

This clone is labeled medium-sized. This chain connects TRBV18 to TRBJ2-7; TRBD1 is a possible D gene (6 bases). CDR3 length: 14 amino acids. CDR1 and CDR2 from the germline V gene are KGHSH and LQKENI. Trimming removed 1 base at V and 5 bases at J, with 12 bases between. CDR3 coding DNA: TGTGCCAGCTCACCACTGGCACAGGGCGACGAGCAGTACTTC. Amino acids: CASSPLAQGDEQYF.

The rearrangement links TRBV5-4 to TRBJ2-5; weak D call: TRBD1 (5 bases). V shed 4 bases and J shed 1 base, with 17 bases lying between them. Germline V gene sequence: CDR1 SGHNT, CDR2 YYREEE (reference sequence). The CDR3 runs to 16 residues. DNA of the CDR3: TGTGCCAGCAGCCGTCGAGTGGGGCCGCCCCAAGAGACCCAGTACTTC. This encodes CASSRRVGPPQETQYF. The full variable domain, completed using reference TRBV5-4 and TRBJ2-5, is ETGVTQSPTHLIKTRGQQVTLRCSSQSGHNTVSWYQQALGQGPQFIFQYYREEENGRGNFPPRFSGLQFPNYSSELNVNALELDDSALYLCASSRRVGPPQETQYFGPGTRLLVL.